The 29 T cell receptor beta chains reported below all come from one sample, sequenced in a study of human T cells and chemical hapten exposure. TCRdb itself ran the RACE reads through MiXCR, one entry per CDR3 protein. This sample has 370,000 or so distinct CDR3 sequences, with more than 4.5% found just once. Time point: patch test 1, 2 weeks after DPC sensitization. Treatment indicated: therapeutic diphenylcyclopropenone sensitization with weekly scalp DPC. The material sequenced was whole blood, taken in connection with sensitization to the hapten diphenylcyclopropenone (DPC). The receptor source for this set is a woman between 50 and 59 years old with alopecia areata. Some clones in this sample may be carry-over from other donors' samples.

The table lists this clonotype with many counts. V usage is TRBV19 and J usage is TRBJ2-7, with a tentative D call TRBD2 (5 bases). Germline-derived CDR1 and CDR2 are LNHDA and SQIVND (reference sequence). V gave up 3 bases and J gave up 4 bases, with 16 bases separating them. This CDR3 region has 15 residues. The CDR3 region has the DNA TGTGCCAGTAGTATTGGGATCGGGGAGCCTTACGAGCAGTACTTC. Encoded protein: CASSIGIGEPYEQYF.

The chain joins TRBV5-6 to TRBJ1-1; 10 bases align to TRBD1. V was clipped by 4 bases and J by 3 bases; unmatched bases: 12. This CDR3 is 17 amino acids long. In germline, CDR1 is SGHDT, CDR2 YYEEEE. CDR3 in amino acids: CASSPPRDRGPDTEAFF. CDR3 nucleotides: TGTGCCAGCAGCCCCCCCCGGGACAGGGGACCCGACACTGAAGCTTTCTTT.

This clonotype has just a few counts. This chain uses TRBV15 with TRBJ1-1, with 7 bases identical to TRBD1. CDR3 length: 16 amino acids. Germline V CDR1 and CDR2: LNHNV, YYDKDF (reference sequence). V lost 3 bases and J lost 6; bases outside the gene matches: 13. CDR3 region: CATSSGDRGLSSEAFF. DNA for the CDR3: TGTGCCACCAGCAGCGGGGACAGAGGGTTGAGTTCTGAAGCTTTCTTT.

In this sample, this clonotype turned up many times. The J gene is TRBJ2-5, the V gene TRBV5-1, with TRBD1 as a possible D gene (5 bases). The CDR3 has 15 residues. Trimming cost V 3 bases and J 3 bases, with 15 bases left between them. CDR1 SGHRS and CDR2 YFSETQ come from the germline V gene. The CDR3 DNA reads TGCGCCAGCAGCTCTGGACAAATGAAAGAAGAGACCCAGTACTTC. Residues: CASSSGQMKEETQYF. The variable domain in full, with the rest retrieved from reference TRBV5-1 and TRBJ2-5, is KAGVTQTPRYLIKTRGQQVTLSCSPISGHRSVSWYQQTPGQGLQFLFEYFSETQRNKGNFPGRFSGRQFSNSRSEMNVSTLELGDSALYLCASSSGQMKEETQYFGPGTRLLVL.

This clonotype was recorded many times. This chain connects TRBV27 to TRBJ1-1; weak D call: TRBD1 (6 bases). V was clipped by 3 bases and J by 5 bases, with 19 bases between them. Germline assignment: CDR1 MNHEY and CDR2 SMNVEV (reference sequence). The length of the CDR3 is 16 residues. The chain's CDR3 is CASSLARGHGGTEAFF. CDR3 DNA: TGTGCCAGCAGTTTGGCCCGGGGGCATGGGGGGACTGAAGCTTTCTTT.

The table lists this clonotype with many counts. J is TRBJ1-1 and V is TRBV6-2 or TRBV6-3; D is possibly TRBD1 (6 bases). This CDR3 region has 13 residues. The germline V gene has CDR1 MNHEY and CDR2 SVGEGT. Trimming shortened V by 6 bases and J by 1 base, and 9 bases separated the two germline ends. The chain's CDR3 is CASRIQGNTEAFF. The CDR3 region has the DNA TGTGCCAGCAGGATACAGGGGAACACTGAAGCTTTCTTT.

This clonotype was observed many times. The V and J genes are TRBV11-2 and TRBJ1-1; possible D gene TRBD1, 5 bases. The germline V gene has CDR1 SGHAT and CDR2 FQNNGV. V lost 0 bases and J 4 bases, leaving 12 bases between the germline ends. The CDR3 contains 15 residues. The CDR3 reads CASSLDWGGGTEAFF. The CDR3 DNA reads as TGTGCCAGCAGCTTAGATTGGGGCGGGGGCACTGAAGCTTTCTTT.

The chain links TRBV7-9 to TRBJ1-3; D not resolved. Trimming removed 3 bases from V and 2 bases from J, with 11 bases in between. The CDR3 has 15 residues. The germline CDR1 and CDR2 sequences are SEHNR and FQNEAQ (reference sequence). The DNA of the CDR3 is TGTGCCAGCAGCTTCGCGTCGATAGCTGGAAACACCATATATTTT. Amino acids: CASSFASIAGNTIYF.

At least ten counts were recorded for this clonotype. The chain couples TRBV20-1 to TRBJ1-6; D unresolved. Trimming left V 2 bases short and J 8 bases short, with 7 bases between. The germline V gene encodes CDR1 DFQATT and CDR2 SNEGSKA (reference sequence). This CDR3 is built from 12 residues. This chain's CDR3 is CSARHADSPLHF. The CDR3 region has the DNA TGCAGTGCTAGACACGCAGATTCACCCCTCCACTTT.

The chain carries TRBV11-2 and TRBJ2-3; 11 positions agree with TRBD2. In germline, CDR1 is SGHAT, CDR2 FQNNGV. The CDR3 runs 15 residues. The junction had 5 bases not matched to a gene; V was cut back by 2 bases and J by 7 bases. CDR3 in amino acids: CASSLFSGRGNTQYF. The CDR3, as DNA: TGTGCCAGCAGCTTATTTAGCGGGAGGGGAAATACGCAGTATTTT.

Ten or more counts support this clonotype. The chain has TRBV4-2 and TRBJ2-3, with TRBD2 identical over 14 bases. CDR1 is LGHNA and CDR2 is YNFKEQ in the germline V gene. V was pared by 4 bases and J by 9 bases, with 9 bases of the junction left unmatched. The CDR3 spans 16 residues. CDR3 coding DNA: TGTGCCAGCAGCCCCGACGGGACTAGCGGGAGCCCCACGCAGTATTTT. Translated: CASSPDGTSGSPTQYF.

The chain uses TRBV7-9 and TRBJ2-3; TRBD1 or TRBD2 may be the D gene (5 bases each). Trimming cost V 4 bases and J 1 base, with 9 bases left between them. The CDR3 spans 14 residues. The germline V gene has CDR1 SEHNR and CDR2 FQNEAQ (reference sequence). CDR3 DNA: TGTGCCAGCAGCTCTTGGGACCGCACAGATACGCAGTATTTT. This encodes CASSSWDRTDTQYF.

This clonotype has just a few counts. The chain is built from TRBV2 and TRBJ1-1, with unresolved D. V lost 5 bases and J lost 5, with 12 bases in between. Germline-derived CDR1 and CDR2 are SNHLY and FYNNEI. The CDR3 extends over 13 amino acids. In DNA, the CDR3 is TGTGCCAGCAGTTCACAGCTAAGGACTGAAGCTTTCTTT. This codes for CASSSQLRTEAFF.

This clonotype has ten or more counts. This sequence joins TRBV7-9 and TRBJ1-5, with TRBD1 matching 8 bases. V lost 7 bases to trimming and J lost 3 bases; unmatched junction nucleotides: 2. This CDR3 is 13 amino acids long. The germline gives CDR1 SEHNR, CDR2 FQNEAQ (reference sequence). The CDR3 protein is CASNRGSNQPQHF. CDR3 nucleotide sequence: TGTGCCAGCAACAGGGGGTCCAATCAGCCCCAGCATTTT.

The chain joins TRBV7-9 to TRBJ2-3; 8 nucleotides line up with TRBD1. J was trimmed by 1 base and V by 0 bases; bases with no gene match: 3. This CDR3 has 16 residues. CDR1 is SEHNR and CDR2 is FQNEAQ in the germline V gene (reference sequence). The CDR3 is CASSLAVTGGTDTQYF. The CDR3 DNA reads TGTGCCAGCAGCTTAGCGGTGACAGGGGGCACAGATACGCAGTATTTT.

This sequence joins TRBV4-3 and TRBJ2-1; 8 nucleotides agree with TRBD2. The CDR3 length is 14 residues. In germline, CDR1 is LGHNA, CDR2 YSLEER. The trim removed 4 bases at V and 10 bases at J, leaving 9 bases unmatched. The CDR3 region is CASSPAGGRGEQFF. The CDR3 DNA reads as TGCGCCAGCAGCCCGGCGGGGGGACGGGGAGAGCAGTTCTTC.

This chain connects TRBV11-3 to TRBJ2-3; 10 bases map to TRBD2. The CDR3 is 15 amino acids. V shed 6 bases and J 8 bases; nucleotides not matched to a gene: 11. Germline V CDR1 and CDR2: SGHNT, YENEEA. The CDR3 loop reads CASSQSAAGGSTQYF. DNA of the CDR3: TGTGCCAGCAGTCAGAGCGCAGCGGGAGGGAGTACGCAGTATTTT.

V gene TRBV12-3 or TRBV12-4 combines with J gene TRBJ1-1; D is possibly TRBD1 (5 bases). This CDR3 has 17 residues. Trimming cost V 4 bases and J 4 bases, with 22 bases left between them. The CDR3 DNA follows: TGTGCCAGCAGTTCCCCTCTGGGACGCGGGGGGTCCACTGAAGCTTTCTTT. This translates into CASSSPLGRGGSTEAFF.

The chain joins TRBV7-9 to TRBJ1-1; perhaps TRBD1 as D (5 bases). The germline CDR1 and CDR2 sequences are SEHNR and FQNEAQ (reference sequence). The CDR3 length is 15 residues. V lost 6 bases to trimming and J lost 2 bases, with 16 bases between them. The CDR3 coding sequence is TGTGCCAGCAGACCCGGAGGCCAGGGCAACACTGAAGCTTTCTTT. Translated, it gives CASRPGGQGNTEAFF.

This clonotype came up many times. The V gene is TRBV15, the J gene TRBJ2-1; the D gene is possibly TRBD2 (6 bases). Trimming shortened V by 4 bases and J by 2 bases, and 15 bases separated the two germline ends. This CDR3 region has 16 residues. Germline CDR1 reads LNHNV; CDR2 reads YYDKDF (reference sequence). This CDR3 reads CATSTYSSVTYNEQFF. For the CDR3, the DNA is TGTGCCACCAGCACCTACTCTAGCGTTACCTACAATGAGCAGTTCTTC.

This clonotype was counted ten times or more. J is TRBJ2-6 and V is TRBV4-2; no clear D gene. Germline CDR1 is LGHNA and CDR2 is YNFKEQ. The CDR3 has 13 amino acids. Trimming removed 10 bases from V and 0 bases from J, with 7 bases in between. CDR3 protein: CATLSSGANVLTF. The CDR3 DNA sequence: TGTGCCACCTTGAGCTCTGGGGCCAACGTCCTGACTTTC.

This clonotype came up many times. The rearrangement links TRBV12-3 or TRBV12-4 to TRBJ1-1; D not certain. The CDR3 is 12 residues long. The V end lost 2 bases, the J end lost 7 bases, and 8 bases lay between the germline ends. CDR3 bases: TGTGCCAGCAGTTTAACCGTAGGTGAAGCTTTCTTT. It translates to CASSLTVGEAFF.

This clonotype was seen only a few times. DNA for the CDR3: TGTGCCAGCAGCCCCCCGGGGGCTGGCACTGAAGCTTTCTTT. Translation: CASSPPGAGTEAFF. The chain has TRBV7-6 and TRBJ1-1; possibly TRBD1 for D (6 bases). Germline V gene data show CDR1 as SGHVS and CDR2 as FNYEAQ. Trimming removed 5 bases from V and 4 bases from J, with 14 bases in between. This CDR3 contains 14 residues.

This clonotype showed up just a few times. The V and J genes are TRBV28 and TRBJ2-1; D not resolved. CDR1 MDHEN and CDR2 SYDVKM come from the germline V gene. CDR3 length: 12 amino acids. Trimming removed 5 bases at V and 10 bases at J, with 12 bases between. CDR3 nucleotides: TGTGCCAGCAGTCCCGTGGTGGGGGAGCAGTTCTTC. Its translation is CASSPVVGEQFF.

The table lists this clonotype with many counts. The gene calls are TRBV7-9 and TRBJ2-1, with 11 bases matching TRBD1. The CDR3 spans 16 residues. Germline loops: CDR1 SEHNR, CDR2 FQNEAQ (reference sequence). Trimming cost V 5 bases and J 1 base; bases outside gene matches: 4. DNA for the CDR3: TGTGCCAGCAGCCCCGGACAGGGGGCATCCTACAATGAGCAGTTCTTC. It specifies CASSPGQGASYNEQFF.

Many counts were recorded for this clonotype. This chain connects TRBV28 to TRBJ2-7; D is perhaps TRBD2 (6 bases). Germline CDR1 and CDR2: MDHEN and SYDVKM. CDR3 length: 16 residues. V dropped 2 bases and J dropped 4 bases, with 18 bases sitting between them. CDR3 protein: CASSLTTPGTSYEQYF. CDR3 coding DNA: TGTGCCAGCAGTTTAACAACCCCCGGGACTTCGTACGAGCAGTACTTC.

This clonotype showed up just a few times. The chain couples TRBV4-2 to TRBJ2-1; TRBD2 matches at 8 bases. This CDR3 comprises 16 residues. Looked up from germline, CDR1 is LGHNA and CDR2 is YNFKEQ. J was trimmed by 2 bases and V by 0 bases; bases with no gene match: 3. In DNA, the CDR3 is TGTGCCAGCAGCCAAGAAGGACTAGCCACCTACAATGAGCAGTTCTTC. Its translation: CASSQEGLATYNEQFF.

This clonotype has a count of ten or more. V and J are TRBV4-1 and TRBJ1-1; D call uncertain. Germline V lookup: CDR1 MGHRA, CDR2 YSYEKL. CDR3 size: 15 residues. Trimming removed 0 bases from V and 2 bases from J, with 10 bases in between. CDR3 nucleotides: TGCGCCAGCAGCCAAGAGCCGCTCGGAAACACTGAAGCTTTCTTT. It is translated as CASSQEPLGNTEAFF.

This clonotype appeared many times. The chain carries TRBV7-2 and TRBJ2-5; D is undetermined. The CDR3 spans 12 residues. The V gene lost 4 bases and the J gene lost 4 bases, with 7 bases spanning the gap. The germline CDR1 and CDR2 sequences are SGHTA and FQGNSA. The CDR3 loop reads CASSSTRETQYF. CDR3 bases: TGTGCCAGCAGCTCCACGCGAGAGACCCAGTACTTC.